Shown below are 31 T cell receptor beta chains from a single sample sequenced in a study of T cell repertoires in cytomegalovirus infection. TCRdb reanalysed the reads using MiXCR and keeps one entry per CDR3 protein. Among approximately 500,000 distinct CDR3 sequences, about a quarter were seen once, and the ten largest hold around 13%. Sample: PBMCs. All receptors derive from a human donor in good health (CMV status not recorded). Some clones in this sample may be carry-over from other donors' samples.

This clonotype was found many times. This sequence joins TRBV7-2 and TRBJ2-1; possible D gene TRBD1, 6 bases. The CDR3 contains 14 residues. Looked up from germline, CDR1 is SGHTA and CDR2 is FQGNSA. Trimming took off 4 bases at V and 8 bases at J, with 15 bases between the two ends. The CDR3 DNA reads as TGTGCCAGCAGCTCGGGTCAGGGGTTCCATGAGCAGTTCTTC. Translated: CASSSGQGFHEQFF.

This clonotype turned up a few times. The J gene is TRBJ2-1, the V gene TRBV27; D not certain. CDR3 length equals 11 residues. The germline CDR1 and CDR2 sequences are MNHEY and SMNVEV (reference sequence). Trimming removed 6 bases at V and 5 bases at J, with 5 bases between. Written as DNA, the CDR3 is TGTGCCAGCAGAAAAAACAATGAGCAGTTCTTC. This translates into CASRKNNEQFF.

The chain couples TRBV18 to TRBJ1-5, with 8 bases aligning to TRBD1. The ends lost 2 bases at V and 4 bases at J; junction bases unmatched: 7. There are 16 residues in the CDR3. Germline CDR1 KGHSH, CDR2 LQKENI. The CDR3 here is CASSPVGQGGNQPQHF. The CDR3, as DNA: TGTGCCAGCTCACCAGTCGGACAGGGAGGAAATCAGCCCCAGCATTTT.

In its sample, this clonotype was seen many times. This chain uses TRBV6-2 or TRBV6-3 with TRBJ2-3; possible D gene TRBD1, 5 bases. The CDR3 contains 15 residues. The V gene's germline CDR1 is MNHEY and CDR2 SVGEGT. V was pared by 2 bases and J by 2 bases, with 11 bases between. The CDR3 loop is CASSYDRDNTDTQYF. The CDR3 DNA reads TGTGCCAGCAGTTACGACAGAGATAACACAGATACGCAGTATTTT.

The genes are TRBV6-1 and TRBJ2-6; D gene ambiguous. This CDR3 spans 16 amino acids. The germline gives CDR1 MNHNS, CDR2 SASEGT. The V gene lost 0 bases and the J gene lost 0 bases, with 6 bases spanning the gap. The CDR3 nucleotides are TGTGCCAGCAGTGAAGCAGTTAACTCTGGGGCCAACGTCCTGACTTTC. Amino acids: CASSEAVNSGANVLTF.

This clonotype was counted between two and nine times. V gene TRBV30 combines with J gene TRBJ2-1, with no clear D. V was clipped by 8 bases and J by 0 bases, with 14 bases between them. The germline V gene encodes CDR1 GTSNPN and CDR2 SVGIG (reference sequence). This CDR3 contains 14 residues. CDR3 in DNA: TGTGCCGCTCAGAAGACTGACTCCTACAATGAGCAGTTCTTC. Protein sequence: CAAQKTDSYNEQFF. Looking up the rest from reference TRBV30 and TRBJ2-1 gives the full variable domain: SQTIHQWPATLVQPVGSPLSLECTVEGTSNPNLYWYRQAAGRGLQLLFYSVGIGQISSEVPQNLSASRPQDRQFILSSKKLLLSDSGFYLCAAQKTDSYNEQFFGPGTRLTVL.

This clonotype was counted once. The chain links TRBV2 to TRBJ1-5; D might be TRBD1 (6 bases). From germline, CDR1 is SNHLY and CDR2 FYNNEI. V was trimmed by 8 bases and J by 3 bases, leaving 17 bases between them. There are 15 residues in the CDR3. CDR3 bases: TGTGCCAGCGCCTACTACAGGGAATACAATCAGCCCCAGCATTTT. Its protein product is CASAYYREYNQPQHF.

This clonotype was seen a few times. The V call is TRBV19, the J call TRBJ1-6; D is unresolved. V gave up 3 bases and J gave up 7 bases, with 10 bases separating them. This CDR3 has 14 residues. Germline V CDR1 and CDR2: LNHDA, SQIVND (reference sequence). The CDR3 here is CASSMGSENSPLHF. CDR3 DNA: TGTGCCAGTAGTATGGGGTCGGAGAATTCACCCCTCCACTTT. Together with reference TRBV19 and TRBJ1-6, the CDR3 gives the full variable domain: DGGITQSPKYLFRKEGQNVTLSCEQNLNHDAMYWYRQDPGQGLRLIYYSQIVNDFQKGDIAEGYSVSREKKESFPLTVTSAQKNPTAFYLCASSMGSENSPLHFGNGTRLTVT.

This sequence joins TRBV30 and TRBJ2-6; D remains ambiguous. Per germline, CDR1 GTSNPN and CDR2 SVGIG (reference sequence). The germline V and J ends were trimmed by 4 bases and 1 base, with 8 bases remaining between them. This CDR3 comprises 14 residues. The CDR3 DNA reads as TGTGCCTGGACCTTAAGTTCTGGGGCCAACGTCCTGACTTTC. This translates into CAWTLSSGANVLTF.

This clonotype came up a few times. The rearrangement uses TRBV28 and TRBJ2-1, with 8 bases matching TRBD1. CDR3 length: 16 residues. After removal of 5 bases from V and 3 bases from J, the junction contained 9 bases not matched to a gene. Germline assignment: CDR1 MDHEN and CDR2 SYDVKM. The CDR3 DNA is TGTGCCAGCAGTCCCTGGGACAGGTCATACTACAATGAGCAGTTCTTC. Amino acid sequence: CASSPWDRSYYNEQFF.

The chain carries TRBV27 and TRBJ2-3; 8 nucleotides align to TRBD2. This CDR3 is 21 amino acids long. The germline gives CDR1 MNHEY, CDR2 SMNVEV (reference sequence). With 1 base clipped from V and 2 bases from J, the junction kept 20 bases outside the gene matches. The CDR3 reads CASSLYGPAGAISPITDTQYF. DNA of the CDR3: TGTGCCAGCAGTTTATACGGACCAGCGGGAGCGATCTCCCCCATCACAGATACGCAGTATTTT.

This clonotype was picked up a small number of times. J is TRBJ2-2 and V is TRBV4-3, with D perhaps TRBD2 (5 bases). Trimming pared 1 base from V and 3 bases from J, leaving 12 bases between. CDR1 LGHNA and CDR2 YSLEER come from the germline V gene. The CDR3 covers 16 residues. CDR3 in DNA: TGCGCCAGCAGCCAAGGATTCGGACTCCACACCGGGGAGCTGTTTTTT. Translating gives CASSQGFGLHTGELFF.

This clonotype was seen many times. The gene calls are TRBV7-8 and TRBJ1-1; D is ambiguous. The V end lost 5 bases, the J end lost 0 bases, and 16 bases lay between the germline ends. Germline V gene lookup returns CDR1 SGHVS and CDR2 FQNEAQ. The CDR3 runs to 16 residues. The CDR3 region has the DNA TGTGCCAGCAGCCTAAAAAGGACGCGGATGAACACTGAAGCTTTCTTT. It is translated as CASSLKRTRMNTEAFF.

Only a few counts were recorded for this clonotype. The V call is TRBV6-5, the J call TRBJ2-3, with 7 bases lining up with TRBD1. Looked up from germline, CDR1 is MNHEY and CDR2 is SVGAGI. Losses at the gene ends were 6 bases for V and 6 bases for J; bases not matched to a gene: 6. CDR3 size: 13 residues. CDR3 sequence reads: CASRQDRWDTQYF. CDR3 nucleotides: TGTGCCAGCAGACAGGACAGGTGGGATACGCAGTATTTT.

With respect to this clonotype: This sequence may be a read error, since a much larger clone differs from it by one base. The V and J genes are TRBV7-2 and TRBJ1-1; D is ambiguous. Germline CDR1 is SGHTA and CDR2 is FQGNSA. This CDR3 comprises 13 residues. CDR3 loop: CASSQTLATEVFF. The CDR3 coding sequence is TGTGCCAGCAGCCAGACCCTAGCAACTGAAGTTTTCTTT. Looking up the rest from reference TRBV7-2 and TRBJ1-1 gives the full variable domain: GAGVSQSPSNKVTEKGKDVELRCDPISGHTALYWYRQSLGQGLEFLIYFQGNSAPDKSGLPSDRFSAERTGGSVSTLTIQRTQQEDSAVYLCASSQTLATEVFFGQGTRLTVV.

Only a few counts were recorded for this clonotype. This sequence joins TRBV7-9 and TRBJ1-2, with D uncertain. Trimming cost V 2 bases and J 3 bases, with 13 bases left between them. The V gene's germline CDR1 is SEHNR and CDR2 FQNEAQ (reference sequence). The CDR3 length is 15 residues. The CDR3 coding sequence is TGTGCCAGCAGCTTATTGGACGCTCGGGACTATGGCTACACCTTC. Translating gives CASSLLDARDYGYTF.

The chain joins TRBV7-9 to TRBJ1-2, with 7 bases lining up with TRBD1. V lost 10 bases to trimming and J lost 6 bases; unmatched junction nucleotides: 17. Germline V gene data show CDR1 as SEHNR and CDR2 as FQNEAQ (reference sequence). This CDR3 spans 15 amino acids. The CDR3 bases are TGTGCCACCCGGAACCGACAGGGTTTGAGAGATGGCTACACCTTC. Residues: CATRNRQGLRDGYTF.

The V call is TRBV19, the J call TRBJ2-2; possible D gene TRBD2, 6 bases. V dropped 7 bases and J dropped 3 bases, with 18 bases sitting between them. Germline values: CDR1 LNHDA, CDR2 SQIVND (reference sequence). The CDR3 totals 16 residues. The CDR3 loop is CASTSGTSRYTGELFF. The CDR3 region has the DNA TGTGCCAGTACAAGCGGAACTAGCAGGTACACCGGGGAGCTGTTTTTT.

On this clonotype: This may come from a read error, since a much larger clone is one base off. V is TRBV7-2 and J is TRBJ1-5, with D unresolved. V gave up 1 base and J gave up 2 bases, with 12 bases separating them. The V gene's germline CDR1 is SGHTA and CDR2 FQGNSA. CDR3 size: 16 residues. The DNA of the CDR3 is TGTGCCAGCAGCTTAGATCACACAGCGGGCAATCAGCCCCAGCATTTT. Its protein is CASSLDHTAGNQPQHF.

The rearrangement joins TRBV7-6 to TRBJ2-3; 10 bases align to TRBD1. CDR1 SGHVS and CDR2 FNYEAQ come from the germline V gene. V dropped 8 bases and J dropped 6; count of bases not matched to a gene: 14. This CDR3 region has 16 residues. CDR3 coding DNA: TGTGCCAGCCGGTTTTGGACAGGGGGGCGTATGGATACGCAGTATTTT. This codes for CASRFWTGGRMDTQYF.

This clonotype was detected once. The CDR3 loop is CASSLPDRGANEQFF. The CDR3 bases are TGTGCCAGCAGCTTACCGGACAGGGGGGCGAATGAGCAGTTCTTC. V gene TRBV7-9 combines with J gene TRBJ2-1, with TRBD1 matching over 10 bases. The CDR3 has 15 residues. The V segment lost 2 bases and the J segment 7 bases; nucleotides outside the gene matches: 5. Germline V gene sequence: CDR1 SEHNR, CDR2 FQNEAQ (reference sequence).

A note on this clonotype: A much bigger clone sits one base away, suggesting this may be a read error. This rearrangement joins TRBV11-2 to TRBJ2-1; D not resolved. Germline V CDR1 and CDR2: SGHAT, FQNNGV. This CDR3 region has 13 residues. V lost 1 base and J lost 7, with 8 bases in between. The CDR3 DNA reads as TGTGCCAGCAGCTTAGCACTAACGAATGAGCAGTTCTTC. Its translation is CASSLALTNEQFF.

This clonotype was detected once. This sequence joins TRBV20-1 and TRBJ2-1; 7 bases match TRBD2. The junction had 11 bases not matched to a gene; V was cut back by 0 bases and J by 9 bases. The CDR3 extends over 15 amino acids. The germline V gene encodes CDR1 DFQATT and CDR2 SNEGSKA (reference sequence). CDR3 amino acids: CSARDLAGVGVEQFF. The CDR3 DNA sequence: TGCAGTGCTAGAGATTTGGCGGGAGTGGGTGTTGAGCAGTTCTTC.

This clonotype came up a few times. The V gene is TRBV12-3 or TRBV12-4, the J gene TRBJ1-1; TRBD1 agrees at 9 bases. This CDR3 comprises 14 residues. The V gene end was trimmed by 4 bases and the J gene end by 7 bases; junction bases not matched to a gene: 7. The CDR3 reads CASSSGGTGNEAFF. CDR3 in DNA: TGTGCCAGCAGTTCGGGCGGGACAGGGAATGAAGCTTTCTTT.

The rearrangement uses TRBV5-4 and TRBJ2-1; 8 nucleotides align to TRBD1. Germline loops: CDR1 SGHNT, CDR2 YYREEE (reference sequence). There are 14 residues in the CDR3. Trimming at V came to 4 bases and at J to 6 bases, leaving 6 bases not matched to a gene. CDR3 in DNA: TGTGCCAGCAGCCTTGGACAGGGTGCCAATGAGCAGTTCTTC. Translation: CASSLGQGANEQFF. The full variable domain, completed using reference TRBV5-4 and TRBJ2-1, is ETGVTQSPTHLIKTRGQQVTLRCSSQSGHNTVSWYQQALGQGPQFIFQYYREEENGRGNFPPRFSGLQFPNYSSELNVNALELDDSALYLCASSLGQGANEQFFGPGTRLTVL.

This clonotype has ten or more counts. The CDR3 DNA reads TGTGCCATATCTTGGGGAGTCGGGGAGCTGTTTTTT. Translating it yields CAISWGVGELFF. The chain recombines TRBV19 with TRBJ2-2; D is perhaps TRBD2 (5 bases). Trimming pared 10 bases from V and 7 bases from J, leaving 13 bases between. The CDR3 is made up of 12 amino acids. Germline loops: CDR1 LNHDA, CDR2 SQIVND (reference sequence).

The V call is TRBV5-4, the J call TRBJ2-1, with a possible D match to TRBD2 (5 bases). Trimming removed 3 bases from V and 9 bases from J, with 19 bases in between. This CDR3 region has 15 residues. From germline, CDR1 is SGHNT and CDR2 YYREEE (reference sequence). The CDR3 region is CASSSPAGASGEQFF. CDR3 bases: TGTGCCAGCAGCTCCCCTGCGGGCGCGTCAGGTGAGCAGTTCTTC.

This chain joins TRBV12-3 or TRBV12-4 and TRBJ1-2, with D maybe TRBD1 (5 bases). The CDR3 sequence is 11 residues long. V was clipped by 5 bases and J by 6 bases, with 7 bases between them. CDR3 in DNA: TGTGCCAGCAGTGGGACCCATGGCTACACCTTC. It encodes CASSGTHGYTF.

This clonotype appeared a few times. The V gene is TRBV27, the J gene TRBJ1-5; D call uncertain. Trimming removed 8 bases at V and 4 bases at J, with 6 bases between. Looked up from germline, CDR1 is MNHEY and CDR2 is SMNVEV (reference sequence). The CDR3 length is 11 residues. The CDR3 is CASGLNQPQHF. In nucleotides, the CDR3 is TGTGCCAGCGGATTAAATCAGCCCCAGCATTTT.

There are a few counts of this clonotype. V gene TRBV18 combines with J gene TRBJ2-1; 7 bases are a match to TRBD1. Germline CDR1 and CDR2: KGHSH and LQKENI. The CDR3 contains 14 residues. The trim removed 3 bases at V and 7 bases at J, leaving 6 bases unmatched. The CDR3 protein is CASSPLDRVNEQFF. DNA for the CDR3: TGTGCCAGCTCACCCCTTGACAGGGTTAATGAGCAGTTCTTC.

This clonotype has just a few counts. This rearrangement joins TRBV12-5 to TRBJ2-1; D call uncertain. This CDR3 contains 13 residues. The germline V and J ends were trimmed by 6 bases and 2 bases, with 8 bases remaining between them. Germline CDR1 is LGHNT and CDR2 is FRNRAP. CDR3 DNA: TGTGCTAGTGGGGGCCCGACCTACAATGAGCAGTTCTTC. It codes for CASGGPTYNEQFF.